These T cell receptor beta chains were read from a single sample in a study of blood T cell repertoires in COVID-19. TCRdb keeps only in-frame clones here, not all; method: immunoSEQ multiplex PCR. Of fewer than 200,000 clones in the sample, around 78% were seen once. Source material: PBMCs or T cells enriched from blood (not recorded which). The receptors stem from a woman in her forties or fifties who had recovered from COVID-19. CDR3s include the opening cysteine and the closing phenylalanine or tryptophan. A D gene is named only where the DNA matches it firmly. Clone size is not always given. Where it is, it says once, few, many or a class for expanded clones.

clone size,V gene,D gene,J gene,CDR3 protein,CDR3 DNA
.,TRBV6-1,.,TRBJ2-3,CASSVPPGIITDTQYF,TGTGCCAGCAGTGTCCCCCCCGGGATTATCACAGATACGCAGTATTTT
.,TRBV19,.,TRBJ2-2,CASSPRRGDLRTGELFF,TGTGCCAGTAGTCCCCGGAGAGGGGACTTGAGGACCGGGGAGCTGTTTTTT
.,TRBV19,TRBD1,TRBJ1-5,CASSPRTGVNQPQHF,TGTGCCAGTAGTCCCCGTACAGGGGTCAATCAGCCCCAGCATTTT
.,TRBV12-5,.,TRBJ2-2,CASRENTGELFF,TGTGCTAGTCGGGAGAACACCGGGGAGCTGTTTTTT
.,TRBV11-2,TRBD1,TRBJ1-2,CASSPAWDREGYTF,TGTGCCAGCAGCCCAGCCTGGGACAGGGAGGGCTACACCTTC
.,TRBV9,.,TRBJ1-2,CASSVGFQASGYTF,TGTGCCAGCAGCGTAGGGTTCCAAGCGAGTGGCTACACCTTC
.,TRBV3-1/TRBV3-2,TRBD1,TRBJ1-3,CASSQFGTVDPIYF,TGTGCCAGCAGCCAATTTGGGACAGTAGACCCCATATATTTT
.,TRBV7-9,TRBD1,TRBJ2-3,CASSLSRGQGDTQYF,TGTGCCAGCAGCTTGTCCAGGGGGCAAGGAGATACGCAGTATTTT
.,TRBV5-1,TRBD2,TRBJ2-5,CASSAGTSGTETQYF,TGCGCCAGCAGCGCCGGGACTAGCGGGACGGAGACCCAGTACTTC
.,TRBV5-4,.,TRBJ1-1,CASTLTGVWNTEAFF,TGTGCCAGCACCCTGACAGGCGTGTGGAACACTGAAGCTTTCTTT
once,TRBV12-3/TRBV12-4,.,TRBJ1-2,CASSSDNNYGYTF,TGTGCCAGCAGTTCGGACAATAACTATGGCTACACCTTC
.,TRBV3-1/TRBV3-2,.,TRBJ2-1,CASSQDSSSYNEQFF,TGTGCCAGCAGCCAAGACTCCAGCTCCTACAATGAGCAGTTCTTC
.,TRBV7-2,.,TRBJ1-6,CASSLGLQANSPLHF,TGTGCCAGCAGCTTAGGTTTACAGGCCAATTCACCCCTCCACTTT
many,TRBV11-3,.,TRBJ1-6,CASQEGGNSPLHF,TGTGCCAGCCAAGAGGGTGGGAACTCACCCCTCCACTTT